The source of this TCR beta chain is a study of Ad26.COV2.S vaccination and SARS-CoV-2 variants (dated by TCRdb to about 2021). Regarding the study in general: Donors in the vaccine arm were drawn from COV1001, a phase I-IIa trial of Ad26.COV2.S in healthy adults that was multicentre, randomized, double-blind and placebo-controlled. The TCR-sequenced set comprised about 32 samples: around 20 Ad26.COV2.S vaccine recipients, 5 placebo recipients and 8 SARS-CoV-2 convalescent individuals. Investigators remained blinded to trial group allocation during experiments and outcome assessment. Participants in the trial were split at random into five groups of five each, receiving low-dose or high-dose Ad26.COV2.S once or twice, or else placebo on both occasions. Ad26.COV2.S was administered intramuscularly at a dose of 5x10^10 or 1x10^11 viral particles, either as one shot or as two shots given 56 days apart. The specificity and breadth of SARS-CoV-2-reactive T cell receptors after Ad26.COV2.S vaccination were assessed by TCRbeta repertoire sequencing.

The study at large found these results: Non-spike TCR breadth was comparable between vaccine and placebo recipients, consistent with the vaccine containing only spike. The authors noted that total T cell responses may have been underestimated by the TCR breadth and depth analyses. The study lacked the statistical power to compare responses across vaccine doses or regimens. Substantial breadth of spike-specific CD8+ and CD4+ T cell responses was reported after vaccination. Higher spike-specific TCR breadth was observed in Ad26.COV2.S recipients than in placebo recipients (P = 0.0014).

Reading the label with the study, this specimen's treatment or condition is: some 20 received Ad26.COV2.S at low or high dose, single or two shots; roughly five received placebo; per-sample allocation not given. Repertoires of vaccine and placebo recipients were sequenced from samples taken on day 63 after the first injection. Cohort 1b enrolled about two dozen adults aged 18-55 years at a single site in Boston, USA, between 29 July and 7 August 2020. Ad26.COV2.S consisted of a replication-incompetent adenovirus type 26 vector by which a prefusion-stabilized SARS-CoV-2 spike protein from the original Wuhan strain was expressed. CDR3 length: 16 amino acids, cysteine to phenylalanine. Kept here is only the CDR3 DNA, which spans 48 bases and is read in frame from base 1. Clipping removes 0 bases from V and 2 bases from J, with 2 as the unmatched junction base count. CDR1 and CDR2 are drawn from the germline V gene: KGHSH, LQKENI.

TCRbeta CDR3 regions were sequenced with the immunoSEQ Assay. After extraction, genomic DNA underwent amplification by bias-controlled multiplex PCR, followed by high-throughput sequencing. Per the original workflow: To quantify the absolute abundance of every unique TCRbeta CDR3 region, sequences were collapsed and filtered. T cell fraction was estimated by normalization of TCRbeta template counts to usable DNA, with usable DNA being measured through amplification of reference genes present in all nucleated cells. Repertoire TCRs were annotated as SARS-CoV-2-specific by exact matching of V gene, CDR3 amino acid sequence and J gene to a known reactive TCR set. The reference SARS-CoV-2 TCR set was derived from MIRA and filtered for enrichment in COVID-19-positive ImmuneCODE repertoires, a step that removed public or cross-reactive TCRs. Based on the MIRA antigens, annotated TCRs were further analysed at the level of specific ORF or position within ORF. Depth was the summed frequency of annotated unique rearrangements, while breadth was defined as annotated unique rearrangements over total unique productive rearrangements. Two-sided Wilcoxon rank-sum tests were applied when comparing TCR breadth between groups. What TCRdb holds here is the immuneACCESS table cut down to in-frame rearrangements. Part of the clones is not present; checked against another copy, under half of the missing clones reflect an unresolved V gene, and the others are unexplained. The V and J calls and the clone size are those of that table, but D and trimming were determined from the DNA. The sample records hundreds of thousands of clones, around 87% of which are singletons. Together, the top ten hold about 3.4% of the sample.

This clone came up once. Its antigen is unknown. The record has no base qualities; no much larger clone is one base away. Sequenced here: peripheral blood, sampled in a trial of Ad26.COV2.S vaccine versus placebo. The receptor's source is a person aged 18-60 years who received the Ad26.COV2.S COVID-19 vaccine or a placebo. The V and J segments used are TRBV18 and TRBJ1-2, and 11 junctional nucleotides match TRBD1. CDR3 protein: CASSPPGTGGNYGYTF. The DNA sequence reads TGTGCCAGCTCACCACCGGGGACAGGGGGGAACTATGGCTACACCTTC.